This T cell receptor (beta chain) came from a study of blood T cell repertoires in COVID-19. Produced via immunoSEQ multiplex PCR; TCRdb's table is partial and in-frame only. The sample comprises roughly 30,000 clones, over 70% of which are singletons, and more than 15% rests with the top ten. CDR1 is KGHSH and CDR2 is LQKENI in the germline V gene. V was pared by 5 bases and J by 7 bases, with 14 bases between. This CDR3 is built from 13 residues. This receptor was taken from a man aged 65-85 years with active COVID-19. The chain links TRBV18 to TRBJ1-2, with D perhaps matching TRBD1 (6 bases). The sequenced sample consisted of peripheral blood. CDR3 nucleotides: TGTGCCAGCTCAGACAACAGGGTGTCTGGCTACACCTTC. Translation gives CASSDNRVSGYTF.